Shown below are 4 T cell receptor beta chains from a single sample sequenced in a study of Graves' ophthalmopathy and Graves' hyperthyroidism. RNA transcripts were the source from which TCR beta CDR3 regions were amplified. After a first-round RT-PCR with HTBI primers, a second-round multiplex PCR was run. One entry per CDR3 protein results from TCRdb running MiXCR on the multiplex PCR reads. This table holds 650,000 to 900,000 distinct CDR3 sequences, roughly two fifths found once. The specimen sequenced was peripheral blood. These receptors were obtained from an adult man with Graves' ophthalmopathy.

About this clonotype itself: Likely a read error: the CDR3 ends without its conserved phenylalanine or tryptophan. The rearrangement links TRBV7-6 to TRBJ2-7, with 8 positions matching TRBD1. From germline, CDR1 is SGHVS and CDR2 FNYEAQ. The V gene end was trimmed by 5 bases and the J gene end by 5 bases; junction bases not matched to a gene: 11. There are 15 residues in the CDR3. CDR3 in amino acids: CASSTQFRGRDEQYC. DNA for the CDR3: TGTGCCAGCAGCACACAGTTCAGGGGGCGGGACGAGCAGTACTGC.

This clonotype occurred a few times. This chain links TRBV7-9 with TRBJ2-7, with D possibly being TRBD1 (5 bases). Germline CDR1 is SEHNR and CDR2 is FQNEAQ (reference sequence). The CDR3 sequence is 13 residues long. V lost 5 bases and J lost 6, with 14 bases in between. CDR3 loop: CASSPMGQVEQYF. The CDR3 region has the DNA TGTGCCAGCAGCCCTATGGGGCAGGTCGAGCAGTACTTC.

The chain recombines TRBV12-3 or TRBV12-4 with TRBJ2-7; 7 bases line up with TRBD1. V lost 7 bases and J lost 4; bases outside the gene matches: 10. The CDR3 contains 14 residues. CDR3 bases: TGTGCCAGCACTCAACAGGGGACCCCTTACGAGCAGTACTTC. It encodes CASTQQGTPYEQYF.

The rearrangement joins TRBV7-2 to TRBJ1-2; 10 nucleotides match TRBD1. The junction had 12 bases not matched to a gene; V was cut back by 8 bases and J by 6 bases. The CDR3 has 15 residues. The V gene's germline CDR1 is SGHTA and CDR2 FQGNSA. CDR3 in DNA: TGTGCCAGCGGCCTAGAGGGACAGGGGAGAGATGGCTACACCTTC. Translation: CASGLEGQGRDGYTF.